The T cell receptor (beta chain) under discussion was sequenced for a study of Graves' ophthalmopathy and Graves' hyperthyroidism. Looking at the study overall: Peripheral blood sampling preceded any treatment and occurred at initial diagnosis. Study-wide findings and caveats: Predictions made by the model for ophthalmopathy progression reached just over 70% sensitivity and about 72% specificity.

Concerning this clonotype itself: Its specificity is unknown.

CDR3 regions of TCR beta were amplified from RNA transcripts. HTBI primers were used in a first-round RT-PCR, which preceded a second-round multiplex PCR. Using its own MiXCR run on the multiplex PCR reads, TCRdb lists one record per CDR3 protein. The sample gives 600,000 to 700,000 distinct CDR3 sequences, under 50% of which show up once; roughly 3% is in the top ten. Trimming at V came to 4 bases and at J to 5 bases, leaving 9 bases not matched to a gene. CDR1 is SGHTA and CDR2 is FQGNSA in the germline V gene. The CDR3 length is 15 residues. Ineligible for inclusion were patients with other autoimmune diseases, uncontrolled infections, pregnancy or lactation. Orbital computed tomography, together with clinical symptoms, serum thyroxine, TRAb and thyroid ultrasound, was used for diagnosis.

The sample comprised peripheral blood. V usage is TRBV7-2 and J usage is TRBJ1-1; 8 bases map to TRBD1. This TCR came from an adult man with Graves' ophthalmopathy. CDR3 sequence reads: CASSSRGQGGTEAFF. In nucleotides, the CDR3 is TGTGCCAGCAGCTCACGCGGACAGGGTGGAACTGAAGCTTTCTTT.